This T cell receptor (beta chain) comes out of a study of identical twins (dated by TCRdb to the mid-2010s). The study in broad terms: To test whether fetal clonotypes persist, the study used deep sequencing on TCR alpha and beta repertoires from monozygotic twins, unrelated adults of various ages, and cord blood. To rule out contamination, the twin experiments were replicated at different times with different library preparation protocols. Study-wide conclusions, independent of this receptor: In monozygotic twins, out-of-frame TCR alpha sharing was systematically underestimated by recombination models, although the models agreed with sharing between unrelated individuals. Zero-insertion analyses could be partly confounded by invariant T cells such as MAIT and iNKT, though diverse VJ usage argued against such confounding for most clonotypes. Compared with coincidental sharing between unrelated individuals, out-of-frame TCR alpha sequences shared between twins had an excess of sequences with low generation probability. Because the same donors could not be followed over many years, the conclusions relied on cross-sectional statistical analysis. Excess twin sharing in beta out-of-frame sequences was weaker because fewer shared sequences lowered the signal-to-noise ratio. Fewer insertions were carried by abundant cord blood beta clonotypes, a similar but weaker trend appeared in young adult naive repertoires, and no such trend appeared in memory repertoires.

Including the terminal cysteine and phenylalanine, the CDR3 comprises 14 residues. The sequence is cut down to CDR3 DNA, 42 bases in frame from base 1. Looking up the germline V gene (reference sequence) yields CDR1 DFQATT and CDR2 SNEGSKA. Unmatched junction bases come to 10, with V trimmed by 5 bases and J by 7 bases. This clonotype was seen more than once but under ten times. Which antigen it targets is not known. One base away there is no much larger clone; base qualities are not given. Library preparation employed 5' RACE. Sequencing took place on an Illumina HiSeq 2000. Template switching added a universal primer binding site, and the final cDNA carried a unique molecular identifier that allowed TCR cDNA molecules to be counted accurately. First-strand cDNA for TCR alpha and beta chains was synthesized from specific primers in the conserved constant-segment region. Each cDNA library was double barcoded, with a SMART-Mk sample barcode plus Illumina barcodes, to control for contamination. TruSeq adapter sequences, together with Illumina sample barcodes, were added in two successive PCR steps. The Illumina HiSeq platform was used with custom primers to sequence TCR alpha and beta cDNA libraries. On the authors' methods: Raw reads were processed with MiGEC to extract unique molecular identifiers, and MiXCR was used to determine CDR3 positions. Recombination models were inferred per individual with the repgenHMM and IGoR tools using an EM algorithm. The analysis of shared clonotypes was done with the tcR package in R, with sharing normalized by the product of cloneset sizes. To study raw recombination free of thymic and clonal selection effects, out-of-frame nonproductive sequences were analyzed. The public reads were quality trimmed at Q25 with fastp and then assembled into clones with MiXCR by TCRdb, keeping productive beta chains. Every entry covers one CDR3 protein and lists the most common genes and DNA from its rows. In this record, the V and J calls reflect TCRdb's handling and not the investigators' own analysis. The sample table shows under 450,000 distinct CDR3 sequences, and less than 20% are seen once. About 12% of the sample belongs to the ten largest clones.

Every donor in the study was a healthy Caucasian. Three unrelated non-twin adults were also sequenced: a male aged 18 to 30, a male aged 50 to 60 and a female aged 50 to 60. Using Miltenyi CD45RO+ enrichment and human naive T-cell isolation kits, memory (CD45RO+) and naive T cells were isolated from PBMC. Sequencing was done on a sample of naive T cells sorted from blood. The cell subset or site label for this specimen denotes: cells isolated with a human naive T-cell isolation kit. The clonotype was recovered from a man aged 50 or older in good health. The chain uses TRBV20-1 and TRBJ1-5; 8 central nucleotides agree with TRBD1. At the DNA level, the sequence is TGCAGTGCTCCCTTTGGACAGGGAGGACAGCCCCAGCATTTT. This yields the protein CSAPFGQGGQPQHF.